Listed here are 14 T cell receptor beta chains from one sample, sequenced in a study of shared clonotypes between healthy human individuals. The method was immunoSEQ multiplex PCR; TCRdb's version includes in-frame clones alone and lacks a portion of them. This sample has around 700,000 clones, with roughly 70% found just once. Sequences were obtained from memory CD4+ T cells sorted from blood. The subset here: CD45RA-negative fraction. The receptors originated from a woman between 25 and 40 years old in good health.

This clone appeared a few times. The J gene is TRBJ2-7, the V gene TRBV2; TRBD1 matches at 10 bases. V lost 7 bases, J lost 2 bases, and 5 bases stayed unmatched. The CDR3 is 14 amino acids. Germline V CDR1 and CDR2: SNHLY, FYNNEI. CDR3 sequence reads: CASTSGQGTYEQYF. CDR3 sequence (DNA): TGTGCCAGCACCTCGGGACAGGGGACCTACGAGCAGTACTTC.

The chain couples TRBV5-1 to TRBJ2-2, with D possibly being TRBD1 (6 bases). CDR1 and CDR2 (germline): SGHRS, YFSETQ. The germline V and J ends were trimmed by 0 bases and 7 bases, with 10 bases remaining between them. There are 14 residues in the CDR3. CDR3 coding DNA: TGCGCCAGCAGCTTGGAAGGGGGAAACGGGGAGCTGTTTTTT. Its protein product is CASSLEGGNGELFF.

V usage is TRBV11-2 and J usage is TRBJ2-1; 10 bases line up with TRBD2. Losses at the gene ends were 1 base for V and 7 bases for J; bases not matched to a gene: 7. Germline CDR1 is SGHAT and CDR2 is FQNNGV. This CDR3 is 16 amino acids long. DNA for the CDR3: TGTGCCAGCAGCTTAGGGTTGGGAGCGGGAGGGAATGAGCAGTTCTTC. Encoded protein: CASSLGLGAGGNEQFF.

V and J are TRBV27 and TRBJ2-7; 8 bases align to TRBD2. The CDR3 extends over 17 amino acids. V lost 5 bases, J lost 5 bases, and 17 bases stayed unmatched. The germline V gene encodes CDR1 MNHEY and CDR2 SMNVEV (reference sequence). CDR3 nucleotides: TGTGCCAGCAGTACTGGGACAAGCCCCGGGACTAGGGACGAGCAGTACTTC. Translation: CASSTGTSPGTRDEQYF.

This clone is a singleton in its sample. The chain employs TRBV10-2 and TRBJ1-1; 8 bases are shared with TRBD1. The CDR3 is made up of 15 amino acids. Germline loops: CDR1 WSHSY, CDR2 SAAADI. V gave up 8 bases and J gave up 4 bases; unmatched junction bases: 12. The CDR3 reads CASQEQGVGGTEAFF. The CDR3 DNA sequence: TGCGCCAGCCAAGAACAGGGGGTGGGAGGCACTGAAGCTTTCTTT.

The chain joins TRBV19 to TRBJ2-1; D assignment may be TRBD1 or TRBD2 (5 bases each). CDR1 is LNHDA and CDR2 is SQIVND in the germline V gene (reference sequence). This CDR3 spans 20 amino acids. V lost 7 bases, J lost 0 bases, and 28 bases lay in between. DNA for the CDR3: TGTGCCAGTACCAGGTGGGGGACGGGCTCTGTGTCCACCTCCTACAATGAGCAGTTCTTC. This codes for CASTRWGTGSVSTSYNEQFF. The variable domain in full, with the rest retrieved from reference TRBV19 and TRBJ2-1, is DGGITQSPKYLFRKEGQNVTLSCEQNLNHDAMYWYRQDPGQGLRLIYYSQIVNDFQKGDIAEGYSVSREKKESFPLTVTSAQKNPTAFYLCASTRWGTGSVSTSYNEQFFGPGTRLTVL.

This clone was counted once. This chain links TRBV15 with TRBJ1-2, with D possibly matching TRBD1 (5 bases). The germline gives CDR1 LNHNV, CDR2 YYDKDF (reference sequence). The CDR3 is made up of 16 amino acids. The ends were cut back, 5 bases at V and 0 bases at J, with 16 bases in the middle. The chain's CDR3 is CATSPQAGRTNYGYTF. CDR3 bases: TGTGCCACCAGCCCTCAGGCGGGACGCACTAACTATGGCTACACCTTC.

With respect to this clone: This sample includes further DNA sequences coding for the same CDR3. CDR3 loop: CASSESSGNGYTF. As DNA, the CDR3 is TGCGCCAGCAGTGAGTCTTCGGGGAATGGCTACACCTTC. The chain recombines TRBV10-2 with TRBJ1-2; D gene ambiguous. Germline V lookup: CDR1 WSHSY, CDR2 SAAADI. The CDR3 consists of 13 residues. The ends were cut back, 0 bases at V and 6 bases at J, with 8 bases in the middle.

The chain combines TRBV18 with TRBJ1-4; D gene ambiguous. V was pared by 1 base and J by 0 bases, with 9 bases between. The CDR3 is made up of 16 amino acids. Looked up from germline, CDR1 is KGHSH and CDR2 is LQKENI. Here the CDR3 reads CASSPQAAATNEKLFF. The CDR3 DNA follows: TGTGCCAGCTCACCACAGGCCGCTGCAACTAATGAAAAACTGTTTTTT.

This clone was counted between two and nine times. The rearrangement links TRBV5-1 to TRBJ2-1; D call uncertain. Germline CDR1 reads SGHRS; CDR2 reads YFSETQ. The CDR3 length is 11 residues. Trimming removed 0 bases from V and 15 bases from J, with 10 bases in between. CDR3: CASSLDAHAFF. As DNA, the CDR3 is TGCGCCAGCAGCTTGGACGCACACGCGTTCTTC.

This rearrangement joins TRBV5-1 to TRBJ1-1; no clear D gene. Trimming removed 0 bases from V and 6 bases from J, with 24 bases in between. This CDR3 has 18 residues. Germline loops: CDR1 SGHRS, CDR2 YFSETQ. The CDR3 here is CASSLGLRVGGNDAEAFF. The CDR3 DNA reads as TGCGCCAGCAGCTTGGGCCTACGGGTAGGAGGGAACGACGCTGAAGCTTTCTTT.

J is TRBJ2-1 and V is TRBV5-1, with 10 bases lining up with TRBD1. This CDR3 has 14 residues. Trimming took 7 bases from V and 6 from J; bases not matched to a gene: 7. CDR1 and CDR2 (germline): SGHRS, YFSETQ. As DNA, the CDR3 is TGCGCCAGCCAAGGACAGGGGGTTTCCAATGAGCAGTTCTTC. This codes for CASQGQGVSNEQFF.

Notes on this clone: Since a much larger clone is just one base distant, this may be a read error. The genes are TRBV28 and TRBJ1-5, with no clear D. Germline V gene sequence: CDR1 MDHEN, CDR2 SYDVKM. This CDR3 region has 13 residues. The CDR3 DNA sequence: TGTGCCAGCAGATTATATAGCAATCAGCCCCAGCATTTT. This encodes CASRLYSNQPQHF.

Written as DNA, the CDR3 is TGTGCCAGCAGTGCACAGCGGGGTGCTAGCACAGATACGCAGTATTTT. It encodes CASSAQRGASTDTQYF. The chain combines TRBV2 with TRBJ2-3, with 7 bases aligning to TRBD2. V dropped 4 bases and J dropped 0; count of bases not matched to a gene: 7. Per the germline V gene, CDR1 is SNHLY and CDR2 is FYNNEI. CDR3 length equals 16 residues.